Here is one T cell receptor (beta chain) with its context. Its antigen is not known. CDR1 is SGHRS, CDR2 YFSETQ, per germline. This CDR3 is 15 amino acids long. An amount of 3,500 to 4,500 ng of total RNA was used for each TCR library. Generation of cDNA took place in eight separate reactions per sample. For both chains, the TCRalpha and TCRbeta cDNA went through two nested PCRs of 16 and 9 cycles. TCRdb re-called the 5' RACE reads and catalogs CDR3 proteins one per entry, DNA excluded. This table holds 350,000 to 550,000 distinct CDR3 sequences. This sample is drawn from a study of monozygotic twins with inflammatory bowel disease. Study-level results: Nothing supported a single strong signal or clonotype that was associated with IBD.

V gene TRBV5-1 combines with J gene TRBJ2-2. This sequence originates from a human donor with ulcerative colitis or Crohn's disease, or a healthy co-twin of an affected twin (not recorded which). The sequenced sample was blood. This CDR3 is CASSLASGHPRELFF.